This T cell receptor beta chain was profiled in a study of OX40 agonist ivuxolimab in advanced cancers. Whole-study context: An agonistic human IgG2 monoclonal antibody against OX40 (CD134) was given. Patients were infused with ivuxolimab every 2 weeks at 0.01 to 10 mg/kg. Regarding the study as a whole: Among T cells, CD8+ cells averaged more expanded clones than CD4+ cells.

As regards this clone: Its antigen is not known. Other DNA sequences in this sample translate to the same CDR3.

Germline loops: CDR1 MNHNS, CDR2 SASEGT. V was trimmed by 6 bases and J by 6 bases, leaving 15 bases between them. This CDR3 contains 14 residues. TCRdb's table, derived via immunoSEQ multiplex PCR, lists solely in-frame clones and lacks some. The sample records 55,000 to 70,000 clones, about 88% being singletons. The sample in question was CD4+ or CD8+ T cells sorted from blood, obtained in a trial of the OX40 agonist ivuxolimab. The chain combines TRBV6-1 with TRBJ1-5, with D unclear. The clonotype was recovered from an adult with an advanced solid tumor such as melanoma, head and neck, liver or kidney cancer. CDR3 bases: TGTGCCAGCAGCCCCTCGGGTGTGGGTCAGCCCCAGCATTTT. Its protein is CASSPSGVGQPQHF.